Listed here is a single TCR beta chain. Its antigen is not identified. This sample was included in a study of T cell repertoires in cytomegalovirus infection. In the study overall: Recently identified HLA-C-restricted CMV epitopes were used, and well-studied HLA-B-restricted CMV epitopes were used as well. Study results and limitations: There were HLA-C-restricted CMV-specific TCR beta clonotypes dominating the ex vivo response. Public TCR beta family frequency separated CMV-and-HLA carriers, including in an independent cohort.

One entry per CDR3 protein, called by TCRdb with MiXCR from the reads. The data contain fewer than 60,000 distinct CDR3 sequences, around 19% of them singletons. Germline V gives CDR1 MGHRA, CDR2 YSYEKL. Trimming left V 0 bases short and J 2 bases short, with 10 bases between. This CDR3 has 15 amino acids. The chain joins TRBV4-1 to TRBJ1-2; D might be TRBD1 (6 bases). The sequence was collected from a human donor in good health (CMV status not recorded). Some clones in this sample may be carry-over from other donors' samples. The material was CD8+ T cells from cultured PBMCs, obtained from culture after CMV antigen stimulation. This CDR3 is CASSQDITGNYGYTF. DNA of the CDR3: TGCGCCAGCAGCCAAGATATTACAGGGAACTATGGCTACACCTTC.